This TCR beta chain stems from a study of blood T cells in healthy people across ages. This CDR3 has 16 residues. Germline V lookup: CDR1 MNHEY, CDR2 SMNVEV (reference sequence). Germline trimming cut 2 bases from V and 3 bases from J; bases unmatched to any gene: 5. Isolation of PBMCs gave at least 6 million cells per sample. Alongside a J-beta primer mix, a sample-barcoded 5' primer served in a second PCR lasting about 7 to 12 cycles. Every cDNA molecule bore a tag from a template-switch adaptor containing 12 random nucleotides. TCRdb reanalysed the 5' RACE reads using MiXCR and keeps one entry per CDR3 protein. The sample consists of hundreds of thousands of distinct CDR3 sequences, under 50% of them appearing once.

This TCR came from a man younger than 40 in good health. This chain links TRBV27 with TRBJ1-2; 11 nucleotides match TRBD1. Sequencing was carried out using blood. Written as DNA, the CDR3 is TGTGCCAGCAGTTTAAGGGGGACAGGGGGAGACTATGGCTACACCTTC. Translated: CASSLRGTGGDYGYTF.